The entry below gives a single T cell receptor beta chain sequence along with its context. Within the sample, other DNA sequences also encode this same CDR3. Generated by immunoSEQ multiplex PCR, the TCRdb table keeps only in-frame clones and is missing some. This table has about 280,000 clones, around 89% appearing once. This sample is part of a study of blood T cell repertoires in COVID-19. The study drew participants aged about 18 to 89 years from fewer than 30 US areas. Germline CDR1 reads SGHRS; CDR2 reads YFSETQ. Trimming took 0 bases from V and 3 from J, leaving 10 bases between them. The CDR3 totals 14 residues.

Sequences were obtained from PBMCs or T cells enriched from blood (not recorded which). This sequence joins TRBV5-1 and TRBJ2-7, with a possible D match to TRBD1 (6 bases). The source is a woman aged 25 to 39 with acute COVID-19. CDR3 DNA: TGCGCCAGCAGCTTGGGACAGGACAGCTACGAGCAGTACTTC. This translates into CASSLGQDSYEQYF. The complete variable domain, with remaining parts taken from reference TRBV5-1 and TRBJ2-7, reads KAGVTQTPRYLIKTRGQQVTLSCSPISGHRSVSWYQQTPGQGLQFLFEYFSETQRNKGNFPGRFSGRQFSNSRSEMNVSTLELGDSALYLCASSLGQDSYEQYFGPGTRLTVT.